This T cell receptor (beta chain) was sequenced for a study of Graves' ophthalmopathy and Graves' hyperthyroidism. Study-level background: The blood sample was drawn at first diagnosis and before any treatment.

Germline V gene sequence: CDR1 SGHAT, CDR2 FQNNGV. Trimming pared 4 bases from V and 4 bases from J, leaving 26 bases between. This CDR3 spans 19 amino acids. Ophthalmopathic donors had moderate-to-severe activity, CAS ≥3 and NOSPECS ≥4, with disease that had lasted under 3 months. Uncontrolled infections, pregnancy, lactation or other autoimmune diseases led to patient exclusion. This clonotype was counted at least ten times. Its antigen is currently unknown. Study-level results: Clonotypes were expanded in thyroid at above 0.001 frequency, and most also appeared in blood.

The sequenced template was RNA, covering the TCR beta CDR3 region. HTBI primers were employed in first-round RT-PCR, then a second-round multiplex PCR followed. From the multiplex PCR reads, TCRdb called clonotypes with MiXCR, one entry per CDR3 protein. The data contain about 400,000 distinct CDR3 sequences, around 16% of them singletons. This receptor was identified in a woman in her late teens or twenties with Graves' ophthalmopathy. This chain connects TRBV11-2 to TRBJ1-5, with a possible D match to TRBD1 (6 bases). The sequenced sample consisted of peripheral blood. This CDR3 is CASSWLRTGTAGVNQPQHF. CDR3 sequence (DNA): TGTGCCAGCAGCTGGTTAAGGACCGGGACGGCAGGGGTTAATCAGCCCCAGCATTTT.